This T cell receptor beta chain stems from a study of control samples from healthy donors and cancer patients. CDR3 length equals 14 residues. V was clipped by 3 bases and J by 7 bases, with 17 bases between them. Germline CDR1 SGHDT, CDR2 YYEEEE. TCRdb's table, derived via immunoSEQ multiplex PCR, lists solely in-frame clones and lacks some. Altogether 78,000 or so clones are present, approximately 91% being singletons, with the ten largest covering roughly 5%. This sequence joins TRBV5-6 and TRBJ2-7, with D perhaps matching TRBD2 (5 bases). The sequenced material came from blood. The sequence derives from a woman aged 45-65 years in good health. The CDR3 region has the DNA TGTGCCAGCAGCTCACTTGCCTTTACGGGAGAGCAGTACTTC. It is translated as CASSSLAFTGEQYF.